This T cell receptor (beta chain) is from a study of blood T cell repertoires in COVID-19. Study in general: The samples span acute and convalescent COVID-19 from the United States, Italy and Spain. From T cells, B-cell-depleted T cells, or PBMCs came the material, which was cDNA or gDNA.

In the source study's methods: From reference gene primer amplification, estimates of nucleated cell counts were derived. Clones were sequenced by immunoSEQ multiplex PCR, and TCRdb holds only the in-frame ones, with some missing. The V and J calls and clone size were taken over from that table, and D and trimming were inferred from the DNA. Here the sample spans around 100,000 clones, approximately 84% being singletons. The CDR3 is made up of 12 amino acids. V gave up 8 bases and J gave up 2 bases, with 6 bases separating them. This chain uses TRBV12-3 or TRBV12-4 with TRBJ2-2, with no clear D. The clonotype originates from a human donor in a cohort sampled during active COVID-19. The specimen was peripheral blood. CDR3 loop: CASHSNTGELFF. CDR3 DNA sequence: TGTGCCAGCCATTCAAACACCGGGGAGCTGTTTTTT.